The 8 T cell receptor beta chains below were found in one sample sequenced in a study of monozygotic twins with inflammatory bowel disease. TCRdb re-analyzed the 5' RACE reads; it lists each CDR3 protein once, without DNA. In total, the table holds nearly 450,000 distinct CDR3 sequences. The material sequenced was blood. The source is a human donor with ulcerative colitis or Crohn's disease, or a healthy co-twin of an affected twin (not recorded which).

The rearrangement links TRBV5-1 to TRBJ2-7. This CDR3 spans 13 amino acids. Germline CDR1 is SGHRS and CDR2 is YFSETQ. This chain's CDR3 is CASSLMTNYEQYF.

The gene calls are TRBV11-1 and TRBJ2-7. CDR3 length: 14 residues. Germline V lookup: CDR1 SGHAT, CDR2 FQDESV (reference sequence). The CDR3 loop is CASSSIGESYEQYF.

The gene calls are TRBV4-2 and TRBJ2-2; without DNA, the TCRdb call of TRBD2 cannot be checked. CDR1 is LGHNA and CDR2 is YNFKEQ in the germline V gene. This CDR3 comprises 15 residues. The chain's CDR3 is CASSQEASGRGELFF.

The V call is TRBV5-1, the J call TRBJ1-1; TCRdb names TRBD1, which stays unverified in the absence of DNA. CDR1 is SGHRS and CDR2 is YFSETQ in the germline V gene. The CDR3 is 15 amino acids. CDR3 region: CASSFATGAGTEAFF.

The rearrangement uses TRBV12-3 or TRBV12-4 and TRBJ1-1; TCRdb proposes TRBD1, but this gene call is untestable without DNA. The CDR3 runs 15 residues. CDR3 residues: CASSLAGRVDTEAFF.

V usage is TRBV30 and J usage is TRBJ1-1; the TRBD1 assignment by TCRdb is unverifiable without DNA. Germline V CDR1 and CDR2: GTSNPN, SVGIG (reference sequence). The CDR3 covers 13 residues. CDR3 amino acids: CAWSRGTNTEAFF. Based on the CDR3 plus reference TRBV30 and TRBJ1-1, the full variable domain is SQTIHQWPATLVQPVGSPLSLECTVEGTSNPNLYWYRQAAGRGLQLLFYSVGIGQISSEVPQNLSASRPQDRQFILSSKKLLLSDSGFYLCAWSRGTNTEAFFGQGTRLTVV.

The CDR3 sequence: CASSVGDRGTYEQYF. The chain uses TRBV9 and TRBJ2-7; with no DNA, the TCRdb D assignment of TRBD1 cannot be verified. The germline gives CDR1 SGDLS, CDR2 YYNGEE. The CDR3 contains 15 residues.

The chain has TRBV4-3 and TRBJ2-3. CDR1 is LGHNA, CDR2 YSLEER, per germline. The CDR3 has 14 amino acids. The CDR3 loop reads CASSQEDHTDTQYF.